This T cell receptor (beta chain) emerged from a study of Tregs in tolerant kidney transplant recipients. Study results and limitations: Donor-specific Treg expansion exceeded global Treg expansion in tolerant patients, suggesting antigen drive.

V lost 3 bases to trimming and J lost 2 bases; unmatched junction nucleotides: 6. The CDR3 has 15 amino acids. Germline CDR1 is LNHDA and CDR2 is SQIVND (reference sequence). This clone appeared once. Its antigen is undetermined. The nonmyeloablative bone marrow transplants came from related graft donors, with transient mixed chimerism. Unstimulated regulatory T cells (CD4+CD25+CD127-), CD4+CD25- non-regulatory cells, CD4 and CD8 cells were FACS-sorted from thawed PBMCs. The assay was immunoSEQ multiplex PCR, and TCRdb's table has in-frame clones only and misses some. The repertoire holds around 50,000 clones, with around 90% as singletons.

The chain is built from TRBV19 and TRBJ2-7, with 8 bases fitting TRBD2. The sample here was CD8+ T cells from blood (PBMCs), taken 24 months after the transplant. The TCR originated in a human patient who received a combined kidney and bone marrow transplant. These T cells may partly come from the graft donor. As DNA, the CDR3 is TGTGCCAGTAGTATTGGCGGCGGGGGGACCTACGAGCAGTACTTC. Amino acid sequence: CASSIGGGGTYEQYF.